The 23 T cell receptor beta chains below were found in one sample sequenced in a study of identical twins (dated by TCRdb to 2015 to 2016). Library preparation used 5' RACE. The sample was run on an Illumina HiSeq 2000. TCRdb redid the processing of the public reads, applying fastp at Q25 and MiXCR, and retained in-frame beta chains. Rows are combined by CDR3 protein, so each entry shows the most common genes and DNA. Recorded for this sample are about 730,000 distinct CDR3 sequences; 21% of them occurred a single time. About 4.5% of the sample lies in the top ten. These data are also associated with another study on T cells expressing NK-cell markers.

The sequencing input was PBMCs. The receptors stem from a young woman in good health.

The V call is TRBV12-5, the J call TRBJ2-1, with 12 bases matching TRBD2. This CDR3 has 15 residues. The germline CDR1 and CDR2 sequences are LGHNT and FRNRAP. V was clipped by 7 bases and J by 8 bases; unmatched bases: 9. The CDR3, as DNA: TGTGCTAGTGCCCTGGGACTAGCGGGTAAAGATGAGCAGTTCTTC. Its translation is CASALGLAGKDEQFF.

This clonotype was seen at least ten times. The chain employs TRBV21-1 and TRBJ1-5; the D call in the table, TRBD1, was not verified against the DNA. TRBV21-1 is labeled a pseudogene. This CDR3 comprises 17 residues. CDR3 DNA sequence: TGTGCCAGCAGCAATCGGGGCGGACAGTCCTGCAATCAGCCCCAGCATTTT. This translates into CASSNRGGQSCNQPQHF.

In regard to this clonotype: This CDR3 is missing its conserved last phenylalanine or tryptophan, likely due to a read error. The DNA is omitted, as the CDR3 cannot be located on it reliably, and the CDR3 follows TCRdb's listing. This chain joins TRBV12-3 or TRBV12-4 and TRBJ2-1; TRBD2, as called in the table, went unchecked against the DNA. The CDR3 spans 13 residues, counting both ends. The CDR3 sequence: CASSLAETSSSSL.

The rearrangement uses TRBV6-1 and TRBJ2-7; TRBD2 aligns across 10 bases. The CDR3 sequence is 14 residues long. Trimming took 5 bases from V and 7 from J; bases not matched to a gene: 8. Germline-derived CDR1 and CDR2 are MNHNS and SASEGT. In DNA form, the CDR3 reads TGTGCCAGCAGTCCCAGCGGGAGGGCCGATGAGCAGTACTTC. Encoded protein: CASSPSGRADEQYF.

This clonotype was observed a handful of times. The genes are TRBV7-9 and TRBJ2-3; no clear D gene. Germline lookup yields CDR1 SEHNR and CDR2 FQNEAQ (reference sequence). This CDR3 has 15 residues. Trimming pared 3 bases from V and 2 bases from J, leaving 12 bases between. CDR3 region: CASSLVVGYTDTQYF. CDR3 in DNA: TGTGCCAGCAGCTTGGTTGTGGGATACACAGATACGCAGTATTTT.

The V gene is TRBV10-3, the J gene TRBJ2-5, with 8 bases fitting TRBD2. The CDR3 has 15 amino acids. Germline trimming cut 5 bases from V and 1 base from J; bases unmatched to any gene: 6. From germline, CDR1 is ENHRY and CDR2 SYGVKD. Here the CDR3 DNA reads TGTGCCATCAGTCCGGGACTAGGGGGCCAAGAGACCCAGTACTTC. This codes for CAISPGLGGQETQYF.

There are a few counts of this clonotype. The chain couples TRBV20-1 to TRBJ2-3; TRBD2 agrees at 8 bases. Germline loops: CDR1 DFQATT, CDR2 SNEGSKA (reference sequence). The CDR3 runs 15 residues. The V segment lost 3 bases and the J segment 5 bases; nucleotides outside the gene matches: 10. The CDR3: CSASGPAGDRDTQYF. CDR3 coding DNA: TGCAGTGCTAGCGGGCCAGCGGGAGACCGAGATACGCAGTATTTT.

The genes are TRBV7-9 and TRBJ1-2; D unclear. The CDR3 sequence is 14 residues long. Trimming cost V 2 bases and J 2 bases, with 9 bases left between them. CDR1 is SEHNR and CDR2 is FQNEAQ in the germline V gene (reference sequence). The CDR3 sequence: CASSLYGVNYGYTF. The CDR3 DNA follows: TGTGCCAGCAGCTTATACGGCGTCAACTATGGCTACACCTTC.

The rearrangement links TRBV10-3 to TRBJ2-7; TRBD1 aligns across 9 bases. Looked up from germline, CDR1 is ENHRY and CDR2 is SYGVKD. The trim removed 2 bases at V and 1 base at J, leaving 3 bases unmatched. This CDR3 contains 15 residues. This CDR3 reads CAISETDRGSYEQYF. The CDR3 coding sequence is TGTGCCATCAGTGAGACGGACAGGGGATCCTACGAGCAGTACTTC.

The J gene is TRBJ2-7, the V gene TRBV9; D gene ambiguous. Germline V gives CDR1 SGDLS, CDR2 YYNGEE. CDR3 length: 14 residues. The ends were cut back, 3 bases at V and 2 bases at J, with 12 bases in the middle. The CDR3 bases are TGTGCCAGCAGCGCCCCAACTTGGCCCTACGAGCAGTACTTC. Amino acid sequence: CASSAPTWPYEQYF.

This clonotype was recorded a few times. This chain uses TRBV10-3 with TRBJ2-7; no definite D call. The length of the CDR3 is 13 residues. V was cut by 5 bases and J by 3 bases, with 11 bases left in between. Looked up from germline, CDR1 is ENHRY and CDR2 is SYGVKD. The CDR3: CAISRPEIYEQYF. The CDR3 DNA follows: TGTGCCATCAGTCGGCCTGAAATCTACGAGCAGTACTTC.

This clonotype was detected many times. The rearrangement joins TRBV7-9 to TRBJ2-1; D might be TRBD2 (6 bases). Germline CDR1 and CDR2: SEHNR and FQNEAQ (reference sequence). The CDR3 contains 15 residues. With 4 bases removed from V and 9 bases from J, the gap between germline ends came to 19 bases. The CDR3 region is CASSSLDTGGGEQFF. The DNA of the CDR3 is TGTGCCAGCAGCTCCCTGGACACCGGGGGTGGTGAGCAGTTCTTC.

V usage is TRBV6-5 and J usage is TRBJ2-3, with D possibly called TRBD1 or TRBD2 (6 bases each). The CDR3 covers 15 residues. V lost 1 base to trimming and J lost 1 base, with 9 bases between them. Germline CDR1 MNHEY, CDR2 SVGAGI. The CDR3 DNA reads TGTGCCAGCAGTTACTTGGGGGGCCGCACAGATACGCAGTATTTT. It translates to CASSYLGGRTDTQYF.

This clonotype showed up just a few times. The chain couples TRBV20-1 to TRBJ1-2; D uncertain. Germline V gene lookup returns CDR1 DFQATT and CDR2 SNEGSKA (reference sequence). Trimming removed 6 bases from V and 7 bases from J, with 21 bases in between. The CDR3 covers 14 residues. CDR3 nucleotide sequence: TGCAGTGCACCTACAACCCCGGGAGCCCTTGGCTACACCTTC. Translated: CSAPTTPGALGYTF.

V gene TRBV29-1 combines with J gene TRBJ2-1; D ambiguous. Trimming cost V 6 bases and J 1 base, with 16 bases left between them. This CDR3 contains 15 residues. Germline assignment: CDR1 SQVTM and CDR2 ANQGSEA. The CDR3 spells CSVIRNIGSYNEQFF. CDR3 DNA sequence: TGCAGCGTGATCCGTAATATAGGGTCCTACAATGAGCAGTTCTTC.

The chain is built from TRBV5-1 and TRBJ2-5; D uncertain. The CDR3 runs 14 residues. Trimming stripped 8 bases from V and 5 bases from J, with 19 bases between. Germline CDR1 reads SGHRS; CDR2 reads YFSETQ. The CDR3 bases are TGCGCCAGTTATGAAGGAGCCTTGGTGGAGACCCAGTACTTC. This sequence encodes CASYEGALVETQYF.

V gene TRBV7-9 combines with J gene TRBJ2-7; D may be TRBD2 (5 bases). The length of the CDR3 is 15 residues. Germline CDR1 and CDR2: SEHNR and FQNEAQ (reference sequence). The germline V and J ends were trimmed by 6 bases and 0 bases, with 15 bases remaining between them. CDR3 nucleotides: TGTGCCAGCAGTATTAGCGAGGTGAGCTCCTACGAGCAGTACTTC. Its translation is CASSISEVSSYEQYF.

The CDR3 is CASSKGGGPYGEQYF. As DNA, the CDR3 is TGTGCCAGCAGCAAAGGCGGGGGGCCTTACGGGGAGCAGTACTTC. This chain uses TRBV7-6 with TRBJ2-7; TRBD2 agrees at 8 bases. The CDR3 runs 15 residues. J was trimmed by 7 bases and V by 5 bases; bases with no gene match: 13. Germline V lookup: CDR1 SGHVS, CDR2 FNYEAQ.

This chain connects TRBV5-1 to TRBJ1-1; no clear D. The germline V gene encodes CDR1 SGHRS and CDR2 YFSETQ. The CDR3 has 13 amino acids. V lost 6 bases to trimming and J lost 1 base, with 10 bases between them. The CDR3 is CASKDPGNTEAFF. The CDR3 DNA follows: TGCGCCAGCAAAGATCCCGGGAACACTGAAGCTTTCTTT.

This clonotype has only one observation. CDR3 sequence reads: CASGSDMFQETQYF. The CDR3 DNA sequence: TGTGCTAGTGGTTCCGACATGTTTCAAGAGACCCAGTACTTC. The chain is built from TRBV12-5 and TRBJ2-5; the D is unclear. CDR1 LGHNT and CDR2 FRNRAP come from the germline V gene. With 4 bases removed from V and 2 bases from J, the gap between germline ends came to 11 bases. The CDR3 contains 14 residues.

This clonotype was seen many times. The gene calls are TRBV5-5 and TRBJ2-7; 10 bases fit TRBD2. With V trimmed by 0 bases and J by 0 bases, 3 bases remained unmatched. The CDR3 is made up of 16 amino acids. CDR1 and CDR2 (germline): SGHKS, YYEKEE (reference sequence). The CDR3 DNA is TGTGCCAGCAGCTTGGTAGCGGGAGGAACCTCCTACGAGCAGTACTTC. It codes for CASSLVAGGTSYEQYF.

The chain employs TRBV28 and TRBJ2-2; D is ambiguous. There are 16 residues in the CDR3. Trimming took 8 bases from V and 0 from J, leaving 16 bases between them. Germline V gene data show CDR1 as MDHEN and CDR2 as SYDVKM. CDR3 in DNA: TGTGCCAGCCGGGTGGCGGACGGATCGAACACCGGGGAGCTGTTTTTT. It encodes CASRVADGSNTGELFF.

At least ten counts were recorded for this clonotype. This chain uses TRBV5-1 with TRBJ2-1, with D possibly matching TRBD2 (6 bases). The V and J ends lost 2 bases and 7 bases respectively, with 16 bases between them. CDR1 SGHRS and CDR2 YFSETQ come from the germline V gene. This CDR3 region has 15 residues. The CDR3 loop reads CASSFPPGLPNEQFF. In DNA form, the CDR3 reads TGCGCCAGCAGCTTCCCCCCGGGACTCCCTAATGAGCAGTTCTTC.